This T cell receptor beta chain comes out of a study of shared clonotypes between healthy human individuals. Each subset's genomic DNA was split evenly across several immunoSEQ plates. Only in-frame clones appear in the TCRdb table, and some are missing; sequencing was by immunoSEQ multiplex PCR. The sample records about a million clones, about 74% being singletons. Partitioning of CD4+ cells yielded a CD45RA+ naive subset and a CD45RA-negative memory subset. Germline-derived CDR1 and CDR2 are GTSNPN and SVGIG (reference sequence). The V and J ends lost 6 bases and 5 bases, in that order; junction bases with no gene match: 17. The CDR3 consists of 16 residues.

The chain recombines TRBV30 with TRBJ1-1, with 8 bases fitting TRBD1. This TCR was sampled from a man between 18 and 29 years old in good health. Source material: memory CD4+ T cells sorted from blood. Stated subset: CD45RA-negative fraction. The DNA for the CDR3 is TGTGCCTGCCAATTTTGGGGTGACAGGGGTGGAACTGAAGCTTTCTTT. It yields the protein CACQFWGDRGGTEAFF.